The rows below give T cell receptor beta chains drawn from one sample of a study of T-cell memory formation after mild COVID-19. TCRdb reprocessed the 5' RACE reads with MiXCR, giving one entry per CDR3 protein. This table holds 350,000 to 500,000 distinct CDR3 sequences, less than 25% found once. The sequenced material came from PBMCs or a T cell subset sorted from them (not recorded which). These TCRs come from an adult woman who had mild COVID-19 (a few samples of this study predate the infection). Cell type and time point are not known. CDR3s include the opening cysteine and the closing phenylalanine or tryptophan.

j_call | v_call | cdr3_aa
TRBJ1-2 | TRBV6-5 | CASRPTGAGYTF
TRBJ1-6 | TRBV24-1 | CATRDRDNSPLHF
TRBJ1-2 | TRBV19 | CASYQAGGDYGYTF
TRBJ2-2 | TRBV2 | CASSPSRTGGRELFF
TRBJ1-3 | TRBV7-2 | CASSLDRGTGNTIYF
TRBJ1-2 | TRBV19 | CASSISRTGNNYGYTF
TRBJ1-4 | TRBV5-6 | CASSFATIGANEKLFF
TRBJ2-5 | TRBV10-3 | CAISESMASQETQYF
TRBJ2-7 | TRBV4-2 | CASSLRGGLAGVRDEQYF
TRBJ1-2 | TRBV5-6 | CASLTVENYGYTF
TRBJ2-7 | TRBV29-1 | CSGRQGWSHEQYF
TRBJ2-2 | TRBV7-9 | CASSFLNTGELFF
TRBJ1-2 | TRBV5-1 | CASSLVLGQPYGYTF
TRBJ2-5 | TRBV6-1 | CASIPRTGGFQETQYF
TRBJ1-4 | TRBV7-9 | CASSLPSGARDEKLFF
TRBJ2-1 | TRBV7-9 | CASSRNQVENEQFF
TRBJ2-1 | TRBV7-2 | CASSFSGRALYNEQFF
TRBJ1-2 | TRBV5-6 | CASSLGTGVPNYGYTF
TRBJ1-5 | TRBV24-1 | CATSRGDQPQHF
TRBJ2-7 | TRBV15 | CATSRDDSFYEQYF
TRBJ2-3 | TRBV7-8 | CASSSRRWRGGADTQYF
TRBJ1-2 | TRBV20-1 | CSASTGTNYGYTF
TRBJ2-3 | TRBV19 | CASSMAVSTDTQYF
TRBJ1-1 | TRBV29-1 | CSAGARAGNTEAFF
TRBJ1-5 | TRBV4-1 | CASSQGVLGQGERNQPQHF
TRBJ2-7 | TRBV9 | CASSVVPGTPYEQYF
TRBJ2-3 | TRBV7-2 | CASNGGNEPTDTQYF
TRBJ2-1 | TRBV20-1 | CSASQTSGRYNEQFF
TRBJ2-7 | TRBV7-9 | CASSHPGQAPYEQYF
TRBJ2-1 | TRBV5-5 | CASSLAEDYYNEQFF
TRBJ2-7 | TRBV6-5 | CASSSTGTGLRRYF
TRBJ2-5 | TRBV5-1 | CASSVGGLADQETQYF
TRBJ2-7 | TRBV4-3 | CASSQSIRDRDHEQYF
TRBJ2-7 | TRBV6-5 | CASRYYGGAGSYEQYF
TRBJ2-3 | TRBV21-1 | CASSKWCTGGQDRRTTDTQYF
TRBJ2-1 | TRBV12-3/TRBV12-4 | CASSLGETEQFF
TRBJ1-1 | TRBV11-2 | CASSLLGGVDTEAFF
TRBJ2-7 | TRBV3-1 | CASSQGVPSGAYEQYF
TRBJ1-6 | TRBV2 | CASIWTVANSPLHF
TRBJ2-1 | TRBV7-3 | CASSPTSVGEQFF
TRBJ1-1 | TRBV12-3/TRBV12-4 | CASSQGTEAFF
TRBJ2-1 | TRBV2 | CASTSRQNNEQFF
TRBJ1-3 | TRBV7-9 | CATPDVSSSGNTIYF
TRBJ1-2 | TRBV5-1 | CASIPSPGNYGYTF
TRBJ2-4 | TRBV6-5 | CASSRGQASGQPKNIQYF
TRBJ2-1 | TRBV7-7 | CASSSGPANNEQFF
TRBJ2-1 | TRBV10-2 | CASSESTSGTYNEQFF